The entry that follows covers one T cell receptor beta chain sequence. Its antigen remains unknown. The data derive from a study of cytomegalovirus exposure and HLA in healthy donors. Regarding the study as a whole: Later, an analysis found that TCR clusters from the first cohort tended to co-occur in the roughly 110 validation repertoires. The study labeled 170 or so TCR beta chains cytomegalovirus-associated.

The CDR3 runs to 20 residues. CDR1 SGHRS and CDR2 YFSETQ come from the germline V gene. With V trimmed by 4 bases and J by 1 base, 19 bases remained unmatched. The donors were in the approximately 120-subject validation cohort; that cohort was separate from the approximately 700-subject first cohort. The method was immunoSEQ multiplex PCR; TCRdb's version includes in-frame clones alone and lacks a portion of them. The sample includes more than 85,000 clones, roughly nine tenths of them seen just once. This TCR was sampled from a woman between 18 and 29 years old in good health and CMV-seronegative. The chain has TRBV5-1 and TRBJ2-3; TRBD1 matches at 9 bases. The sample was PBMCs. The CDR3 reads CASSTSGTGLSSRRTDTQYF. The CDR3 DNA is TGCGCCAGCAGCACTTCCGGGACAGGGCTATCTTCTCGTCGCACAGATACGCAGTATTTT.